The 27 T cell receptor beta chains given below trace back to one sample, sequenced in a study of T cells in Graves' hyperthyroidism and ophthalmopathy. There were TCR beta CDR3 regions amplified from RNA transcripts. Researchers ran a first-round RT-PCR on the TCR CDR3 using the HTBI primer set. TCRdb passed the multiplex PCR reads through MiXCR, listing each CDR3 protein once. The sample lists 75,000 to 100,000 distinct CDR3 sequences; approximately 42% were seen once. Sequencing input: peripheral blood or thyroid tissue (not recorded which). The receptors were sampled from a woman between 25 and 40 years old with Graves' hyperthyroidism.

In this sample, this clonotype turned up many times. This sequence joins TRBV14 and TRBJ2-2, with TRBD2 identical over 9 bases. V shed 0 bases and J 7 bases; nucleotides not matched to a gene: 9. Germline V gives CDR1 SGHDN, CDR2 FVKESK. CDR3 length: 17 amino acids. In nucleotides, the CDR3 is TGTGCCAGCAGCCAAGACCGACTAGCGGAAGCGGGCGGGGAGCTGTTTTTT. Its protein is CASSQDRLAEAGGELFF.

This clonotype was observed many times. The rearrangement uses TRBV20-1 and TRBJ1-2; 8 bases agree with TRBD1. In germline, CDR1 is DFQATT, CDR2 SNEGSKA (reference sequence). V lost 6 bases, J lost 8 bases, and 8 bases stayed unmatched. The CDR3 consists of 12 residues. The CDR3 loop is CSAARDRRGYTF. The CDR3 DNA is TGCAGTGCCGCACGGGACAGGCGCGGCTACACCTTC.

This clonotype occurred many times. The chain is built from TRBV19 and TRBJ2-3; D ambiguous. The CDR3 length is 14 residues. V was clipped by 6 bases and J by 2 bases, with 12 bases between them. Germline lookup yields CDR1 LNHDA and CDR2 SQIVND (reference sequence). The CDR3 region has the DNA TGTGCCAGTAGCGTCGGCCCGTACACAGATACGCAGTATTTT. Residues: CASSVGPYTDTQYF. Complete variable domain (other parts from reference TRBV19 and TRBJ2-3): DGGITQSPKYLFRKEGQNVTLSCEQNLNHDAMYWYRQDPGQGLRLIYYSQIVNDFQKGDIAEGYSVSREKKESFPLTVTSAQKNPTAFYLCASSVGPYTDTQYFGPGTRLTVL.

In its sample, this clonotype was seen once. The CDR3 does not end in the conserved phenylalanine or tryptophan, so this is likely a read error. The limits of the CDR3 on the DNA are not certain, so only TCRdb's listed CDR3 is given. The chain joins TRBV25-1 to TRBJ1-5; no DNA check was done on the table's D call, TRBD1. Germline V gives CDR1 MGHDK, CDR2 SYGVNS. Ends included, the CDR3 has 9 residues. The CDR3 region is CASSEWGHS.

This clonotype came up once. The V call is TRBV15, the J call TRBJ1-5; D might be TRBD1 (6 bases). Trimming removed 8 bases at V and 7 bases at J, with 15 bases between. Germline assignment: CDR1 LNHNV and CDR2 YYDKDF (reference sequence). The CDR3 consists of 13 residues. CDR3 in amino acids: CATAQGFGQPQHF. In DNA form, the CDR3 reads TGTGCCACCGCGCAGGGGTTTGGGCAGCCCCAGCATTTT.

This clonotype appeared many times. J is TRBJ2-2 and V is TRBV4-2; D not resolved. CDR1 is LGHNA, CDR2 YNFKEQ, per germline. The CDR3 totals 12 residues. With 4 bases removed from V and 1 base from J, the gap between germline ends came to 1 base. As DNA, the CDR3 is TGTGCCAGCAGCCGGAACACCGGGGAGCTGTTTTTT. Translated: CASSRNTGELFF.

This clonotype was seen many times. The rearrangement links TRBV5-1 to TRBJ2-7; 10 bases line up with TRBD1. The CDR3 runs 15 residues. With 2 bases clipped from V and 4 bases from J, the junction kept 6 bases outside the gene matches. CDR1 and CDR2 from the germline V gene are SGHRS and YFSETQ. DNA of the CDR3: TGCGCCAGCAGCTTTGACGGGACAGGGGATTACGAGCAGTACTTC. Translating it yields CASSFDGTGDYEQYF.

Details on this clonotype: No DNA is shown, since the ends of the CDR3 on it are uncertain; the CDR3 is the one TCRdb lists. The V gene is TRBV7-9, the J gene TRBJ2-5; TRBD2 is the table's D call and was not checked against the DNA. Inclusive of both ends, the CDR3 amounts to 20 amino acids. CDR1 SEHNR and CDR2 FQNEAQ come from the germline V gene (reference sequence). CDR3 in amino acids: CASSFYVCSASVGNQETQYF.

This clonotype has ten or more counts. The CDR3: CAISSGTGGSYTF. CDR3 nucleotide sequence: TGTGCCATCAGTTCCGGGACAGGGGGGAGCTACACCTTC. The V gene is TRBV10-3, the J gene TRBJ1-2, with 11 bases aligning to TRBD1. Trimming cost V 5 bases and J 9 bases; bases outside gene matches: 5. This CDR3 spans 13 amino acids. CDR1 ENHRY and CDR2 SYGVKD come from the germline V gene.

The V gene is TRBV7-2, the J gene TRBJ2-5, with 11 bases that match TRBD2. Germline trimming cut 6 bases from V and 3 bases from J; bases unmatched to any gene: 3. CDR3 length: 14 amino acids. The germline V gene encodes CDR1 SGHTA and CDR2 FQGNSA. CDR3 bases: TGTGCCAGCAGGATGACTAGCGGGAAAGAGACCCAGTACTTC. Its translation is CASRMTSGKETQYF.

In regard to this clonotype: A read error is likely, as this CDR3 ends without the conserved phenylalanine or tryptophan. This chain joins TRBV7-2 and TRBJ1-4; D remains unclear. The CDR3 has 13 residues. Germline CDR1 is SGHTA and CDR2 is FQGNSA. The V end was cut by 5 bases, the J end by 12 bases, with 16 bases between. The CDR3 DNA reads as TGTGCCAGCAGCCTACGGCGGGGAGGTGAACTGTTTTTA. It is translated as CASSLRRGGELFL.

The rearrangement joins TRBV11-1 to TRBJ1-2; D is ambiguous. The CDR3 extends over 13 amino acids. Germline lookup yields CDR1 SGHAT and CDR2 FQDESV (reference sequence). The V gene lost 0 bases and the J gene lost 3 bases, with 5 bases spanning the gap. The CDR3 here is CASSLAGDYGYTF. CDR3 DNA: TGTGCCAGCAGCTTAGCGGGAGACTATGGCTACACCTTC.

In its sample, this clonotype was seen many times. The chain combines TRBV11-2 with TRBJ1-2, with a possible D match to TRBD1 (5 bases). Germline CDR1 reads SGHAT; CDR2 reads FQNNGV. The CDR3 is made up of 13 amino acids. V was trimmed by 5 bases and J by 4 bases, leaving 11 bases between them. The CDR3 DNA follows: TGTGCCAGCAGCCGACCTGACAGCTATGGCTACACCTTC. Translating it yields CASSRPDSYGYTF. Combining the CDR3 with reference TRBV11-2 and TRBJ1-2 gives the whole variable domain EAGVAQSPRYKIIEKRQSVAFWCNPISGHATLYWYQQILGQGPKLLIQFQNNGVVDDSQLPKDRFSAERLKGVDSTLKIQPAKLEDSAVYLCASSRPDSYGYTFGSGTRLTVV.

Details on this clonotype: The conserved closing phenylalanine or tryptophan is absent in this CDR3, likely reflecting a read error. The DNA is left out, because the CDR3 cannot be placed on it with certainty; the CDR3 is given as TCRdb lists it. This chain joins TRBV7-6 and TRBJ1-4. The CDR3 adds up to 13 amino acids, both ends counted. In germline, CDR1 is SGHVS, CDR2 FNYEAQ. The CDR3 is CASSLARWTKLFS.

This clonotype occurred many times. The rearrangement uses TRBV6-5 and TRBJ2-7, with D unclear. Trimming removed 5 bases at V and 1 base at J, with 6 bases between. Germline V gene lookup returns CDR1 MNHEY and CDR2 SVGAGI. The CDR3 is 12 amino acids. The CDR3 sequence: CASSGLSYEQYF. The CDR3 DNA reads TGTGCCAGCAGTGGATTATCCTACGAGCAGTACTTC.

The chain recombines TRBV7-2 with TRBJ2-7, with 7 bases fitting TRBD1. The CDR3 extends over 15 amino acids. V lost 2 bases and J lost 2; bases outside the gene matches: 6. The germline gives CDR1 SGHTA, CDR2 FQGNSA. CDR3 in DNA: TGTGCCAGCAGCTTATTTTGGGACAGACCCTACGAGCAGTACTTC. It translates to CASSLFWDRPYEQYF.

This clonotype showed up just a few times. A much larger clonotype is one base distant, so this may be a read error. This chain joins TRBV12-3 or TRBV12-4 and TRBJ2-7, with D tentatively TRBD2 (5 bases). Deletions cut 8 bases from V and 7 bases from J, with 21 bases between. The CDR3 consists of 14 residues. The DNA for the CDR3 is TGTGCCAGCGAGGGTATAGGGTCTTTGGGGGAGCAGTACTTC. Translating it yields CASEGIGSLGEQYF.

This clonotype occurred once. At one boundary the junction diverges from the germline segment, which might be a read error. The chain has TRBV5-1 and TRBJ1-1, with unresolved D. CDR1 and CDR2 (germline): SGHRS, YFSETQ. CDR3 length equals 15 residues. The CDR3 DNA sequence: TGCGCCAGCGGCTTGTCCCCGGGAGGTAACACTGAAGCTATCTTT. This sequence encodes CASGLSPGGNTEAIF.

This clonotype was counted between two and nine times. V gene TRBV7-3 combines with J gene TRBJ2-5; unclear D gene. The germline V gene has CDR1 SGHTA and CDR2 FQGTGA. With 9 bases removed from V and 0 bases from J, the gap between germline ends came to 11 bases. CDR3 size: 13 residues. CDR3 sequence (DNA): TGTGCCAGTTCCGGACGAAACCAAGAGACCCAGTACTTC. Translated, it gives CASSGRNQETQYF.

Notes on this clonotype: A read error may account for a junction end that differs from germline. V usage is TRBV4-1 and J usage is TRBJ1-6; unclear D gene. This CDR3 has 15 amino acids. Germline values: CDR1 MGHRA, CDR2 YSYEKL. CDR3 residues: CASSQESTYNSPLHF. The CDR3 DNA reads as TGTGCCAGCAGCCAAGAGTCCACGTATAATTCACCCCTCCACTTT.

The chain combines TRBV9 with TRBJ2-7; TRBD1 is a possible D gene (5 bases). CDR1 is SGDLS, CDR2 YYNGEE, per germline. This CDR3 has 13 amino acids. Trimming pared 4 bases from V and 6 bases from J, leaving 14 bases between. CDR3 sequence (DNA): TGTGCCAGCAGCCCTTTAGCAGGGCCCGAGCAGTACTTC. Protein: CASSPLAGPEQYF.

This clonotype was counted many times. The genes are TRBV6-6 and TRBJ1-1, with 9 bases fitting TRBD1. The CDR3 is made up of 13 amino acids. Losses at the gene ends were 5 bases for V and 9 bases for J; bases not matched to a gene: 7. Per the germline V gene, CDR1 is MNHNY and CDR2 is SVGAGI (reference sequence). The DNA of the CDR3 is TGTGCCAGCAGTCCAGGACAGGGGCGCAAAGCTTTCTTT. Its translation: CASSPGQGRKAFF.

This clonotype was found a few times. A single base separates this from a much larger clone, so it may be a read error. The genes are TRBV6-6 and TRBJ1-1; D not resolved. This CDR3 contains 13 residues. Germline loops: CDR1 MNHNY, CDR2 SVGAGI (reference sequence). The CDR3 DNA sequence: TGTGCCAGCAGTTGGGCCAGATACACTGGAGCTTTCTTT. It codes for CASSWARYTGAFF.

As regards this clonotype: Because it lacks the conserved phenylalanine or tryptophan at the end, this CDR3 is likely a read error. This chain links TRBV10-3 with TRBJ1-3; D possibly corresponds to TRBD1 (5 bases). The V gene's germline CDR1 is ENHRY and CDR2 SYGVKD. The CDR3 spans 15 residues. V shed 7 bases and J shed 8 bases, with 21 bases lying between them. This CDR3 is CAITTGVDYGYTIYL. Here the CDR3 DNA reads TGTGCCATCACCACGGGGGTAGACTATGGCTACACCATATATCTT.

The V call is TRBV15, the J call TRBJ1-5; TRBD1 agrees at 9 bases. Germline CDR1 reads LNHNV; CDR2 reads YYDKDF (reference sequence). The V and J ends lost 3 bases and 2 bases, in that order; junction bases with no gene match: 8. This CDR3 has 17 residues. CDR3 residues: CATSSPGTGLRNQPQHF. DNA of the CDR3: TGTGCCACCAGCAGCCCCGGGACAGGGCTTCGCAATCAGCCCCAGCATTTT.

The V call is TRBV7-3, the J call TRBJ1-5, with TRBD1 matching over 8 bases. The CDR3 length is 15 residues. Germline V gives CDR1 SGHTA, CDR2 FQGTGA. The ends lost 5 bases at V and 9 bases at J; junction bases unmatched: 12. The CDR3 nucleotides read TGTGCCAGCAGCCCACAGGGGGGGGGGACCGGGCCCCAGCATTTT. This sequence encodes CASSPQGGGTGPQHF.

Concerning this clonotype: The junction differs from germline at one of its ends, possibly a read error. This chain joins TRBV2 and TRBJ1-5; 10 bases match TRBD1. Germline CDR1 reads SNHLY; CDR2 reads FYNNEI. This CDR3 is 16 amino acids long. CDR3 protein: CACSATGGYSNQPQHF. In DNA form, the CDR3 reads TGTGCCTGCAGTGCGACAGGGGGCTATAGCAATCAGCCCCAGCATTTT. The variable domain in full, with the rest retrieved from reference TRBV2 and TRBJ1-5, is EPEVTQTPSHQVTQMGQEVILRCVPISNHLYFYWYRQILGQKVEFLVSFYNNEISEKSEIFDDQFSVERPDGSNFTLKIRSTKLEDSAMYFCACSATGGYSNQPQHFGDGTRLSIL.